This entry lists 24 T cell receptor beta chains sequenced from one sample in a study of T cell changes during pregnancy in multiple sclerosis. Repertoires were generated with immunoSEQ multiplex PCR, while TCRdb's copy carries only in-frame clones and drops some. The sample lists some 47,000 clones; about 96% were seen once. The input for sequencing was peripheral blood, taken in the second trimester of pregnancy. These receptors were obtained from a female donor with multiple sclerosis, enrolled in a pregnancy study.

This chain's CDR3 is CASSLAGDSPLHF. CDR3 nucleotide sequence: TGTGCCAGCAGCCTCGCAGGGGATTCACCCCTCCACTTT. The chain uses TRBV5-4 and TRBJ1-6; D might be TRBD1 (6 bases). V shed 4 bases and J shed 8 bases, with 10 bases lying between them. The CDR3 runs 13 residues. The germline CDR1 and CDR2 sequences are SGHNT and YYREEE (reference sequence).

The rearrangement links TRBV7-2 to TRBJ1-4, with D maybe TRBD1 (5 bases). V lost 1 base and J 7 bases, leaving 13 bases between the germline ends. The CDR3 is 15 amino acids. Germline-derived CDR1 and CDR2 are SGHTA and FQGNSA. The CDR3: CASSLEGLGGEKLFF. The CDR3 DNA reads TGTGCCAGCAGCTTAGAGGGGTTGGGTGGTGAAAAACTGTTTTTT. The whole variable domain, filled in from reference TRBV7-2 and TRBJ1-4, reads GAGVSQSPSNKVTEKGKDVELRCDPISGHTALYWYRQSLGQGLEFLIYFQGNSAPDKSGLPSDRFSAERTGGSVSTLTIQRTQQEDSAVYLCASSLEGLGGEKLFFGSGTQLSVL.

The rearrangement links TRBV18 to TRBJ1-4; weak D call: TRBD1 (6 bases). Germline lookup yields CDR1 KGHSH and CDR2 LQKENI. The CDR3 is 15 amino acids. With 3 bases removed from V and 3 bases from J, the gap between germline ends came to 11 bases. Here the CDR3 reads CASSPLDRPNEKLFF. The CDR3 DNA is TGTGCCAGCTCACCCCTCGACAGGCCTAATGAAAAACTGTTTTTT. Full variable domain (outside the CDR3, taken from reference TRBV18 and TRBJ1-4): NAGVMQNPRHLVRRRGQEARLRCSPMKGHSHVYWYRQLPEEGLKFMVYLQKENIIDESGMPKERFSAEFPKEGPSILRIQQVVRGDSAAYFCASSPLDRPNEKLFFGSGTQLSVL.

The table lists this clone with a count of one. The chain combines TRBV9 with TRBJ1-1; D gene ambiguous. Trimming pared 0 bases from V and 1 base from J, leaving 13 bases between. The CDR3 sequence is 16 residues long. Per the germline V gene, CDR1 is SGDLS and CDR2 is YYNGEE. The CDR3 loop is CASSVAMVSQNTEAFF. The CDR3 DNA follows: TGTGCCAGCAGCGTAGCCATGGTGAGTCAGAACACTGAAGCTTTCTTT.

This clone has only one observation. Here the CDR3 DNA reads TGTGCCAGCAGCTTGGCGGGGGGGCGTCAAGAGACCCAGTACTTC. Protein: CASSLAGGRQETQYF. The rearrangement joins TRBV7-3 to TRBJ2-5, with 9 bases fitting TRBD2. There are 15 residues in the CDR3. Per germline, CDR1 SGHTA and CDR2 FQGTGA. J lost 2 bases, V lost 3 bases, and 4 bases had no gene match.

This chain connects TRBV6-1 to TRBJ2-1; no clear D. Germline-derived CDR1 and CDR2 are MNHNS and SASEGT. This CDR3 region has 12 residues. Trimming left V 6 bases short and J 5 bases short, with 8 bases between. The CDR3 is CASSPRDNEQFF. The CDR3 bases are TGTGCCAGCAGCCCCCGAGACAATGAGCAGTTCTTC.

The chain carries TRBV13 and TRBJ2-1; 11 nucleotides line up with TRBD2. The V gene's germline CDR1 is PRHDT and CDR2 FYEKMQ (reference sequence). The CDR3 runs to 15 residues. V shed 5 bases, J shed 7 bases, and the junction held 7 bases outside the gene matches. CDR3 amino acids: CASSPGLAGGNEQFF. The DNA for the CDR3 is TGTGCCAGCAGCCCCGGGTTAGCGGGGGGGAATGAGCAGTTCTTC.

This sequence joins TRBV7-9 and TRBJ2-2, with 13 bases identical to TRBD2. The CDR3 covers 17 residues. The V gene end was trimmed by 5 bases and the J gene end by 5 bases; junction bases not matched to a gene: 8. Germline V gene data show CDR1 as SEHNR and CDR2 as FQNEAQ (reference sequence). CDR3 sequence (DNA): TGTGCCAGCAGCCCAAGACTAGCGGGAGGCAAGACCGGGGAGCTGTTTTTT. Translating it yields CASSPRLAGGKTGELFF. Full variable domain (missing parts from reference TRBV7-9 and TRBJ2-2): DTGVSQNPRHKITKRGQNVTFRCDPISEHNRLYWYRQTLGQGPEFLTYFQNEAQLEKSRLLSDRFSAERPKGSFSTLEIQRTEQGDSAMYLCASSPRLAGGKTGELFFGEGSRLTVL.

The CDR3, as DNA: TGTGCCAGCAGCGTCAACCCGAATAGCGACAGGCCGGGGAACACTGAAGCTTTCTTT. Amino acids: CASSVNPNSDRPGNTEAFF. The J gene is TRBJ1-1, the V gene TRBV9; D is possibly TRBD1 (6 bases). CDR1 SGDLS and CDR2 YYNGEE come from the germline V gene. This CDR3 comprises 19 residues. Deletions cut 2 bases from V and 1 base from J, with 24 bases between.

A single count supports this clone. This chain joins TRBV13 and TRBJ1-2; TRBD1 agrees at 7 bases. Trimming removed 5 bases from V and 4 bases from J; junction bases left unmatched: 10. Germline loops: CDR1 PRHDT, CDR2 FYEKMQ (reference sequence). The CDR3 length is 15 residues. CDR3 nucleotide sequence: TGTGCCAGCAGCAACCGGGACAGACCTACCTATGGCTACACCTTC. This encodes CASSNRDRPTYGYTF.

This clone was detected once. J is TRBJ2-7 and V is TRBV6-1, with D perhaps matching TRBD1 (5 bases). This CDR3 has 14 amino acids. Between the trimmed V and J ends, which lost 1 base and 4 bases, there was a span of 11 bases. Germline CDR1 MNHNS, CDR2 SASEGT. The CDR3 spells CASSEDQGPYEQYF. The CDR3 DNA reads TGTGCCAGCAGTGAAGACCAGGGTCCTTACGAGCAGTACTTC.

The gene calls are TRBV12-5 and TRBJ2-1; a weak D match, TRBD1 (6 bases). The CDR3 extends over 13 amino acids. Trimming took 4 bases from V and 10 from J, leaving 14 bases between them. Per the germline V gene, CDR1 is LGHNT and CDR2 is FRNRAP. The CDR3 region has the DNA TGTGCTAGTGGTTGGGGGTTGGGGACAGAGCAGTTCTTC. Residues: CASGWGLGTEQFF.

The CDR3 region is CASSSVSILSNTEAFF. The CDR3 DNA sequence: TGTGCCAGCAGCTCGGTTAGTATTCTATCGAACACTGAAGCTTTCTTT. The chain couples TRBV5-5 to TRBJ1-1; D remains ambiguous. CDR3 size: 16 residues. V was trimmed by 3 bases and J by 1 base, leaving 16 bases between them. Germline loops: CDR1 SGHKS, CDR2 YYEKEE (reference sequence).

The DNA for the CDR3 is TGTGCCACCAGCTGGGACAGGAACACTGAAGCTTTCTTT. Its protein is CATSWDRNTEAFF. The V and J genes are TRBV15 and TRBJ1-1, with 7 nucleotides matching TRBD1. V gave up 5 bases and J gave up 1 base; unmatched junction bases: 1. Per the germline V gene, CDR1 is LNHNV and CDR2 is YYDKDF (reference sequence). The CDR3 has 13 residues.

This clone was found once. The chain carries TRBV19 and TRBJ1-3; 8 positions match TRBD1. CDR3 length equals 13 residues. Trimming at V came to 3 bases and at J to 8 bases, leaving 3 bases not matched to a gene. The germline V gene encodes CDR1 LNHDA and CDR2 SQIVND (reference sequence). DNA for the CDR3: TGTGCCAGTAGTATCTACAGGGGGGACACCATATATTTT. Its protein is CASSIYRGDTIYF.

This chain joins TRBV5-4 and TRBJ2-7, with TRBD2 identical over 7 bases. This CDR3 has 15 residues. Germline V gives CDR1 SGHNT, CDR2 YYREEE (reference sequence). Losses at the gene ends were 3 bases for V and 4 bases for J; bases not matched to a gene: 10. The CDR3: CASSSESGIGYEQYF. The CDR3 DNA reads as TGTGCCAGCAGCTCCGAGAGCGGGATCGGGTACGAGCAGTACTTC.

The chain uses TRBV7-9 and TRBJ2-7, with 9 bases that match TRBD1. Germline CDR1 is SEHNR and CDR2 is FQNEAQ (reference sequence). The CDR3 loop spans 15 amino acids. J was trimmed by 7 bases and V by 1 base; bases with no gene match: 8. CDR3 nucleotides: TGTGCCAGCAGCTTAGATTGGACAGGGGTTCGAGAGCAGTACTTC. Encoded protein: CASSLDWTGVREQYF.

This CDR3 is CASSEGAGDTYEQYF. Written as DNA, the CDR3 is TGTGCCAGCAGTGAAGGGGCAGGGGATACCTACGAGCAGTACTTC. The rearrangement links TRBV6-1 to TRBJ2-7; tentatively, D is TRBD1 (6 bases). This CDR3 is built from 15 residues. The germline CDR1 and CDR2 sequences are MNHNS and SASEGT. The V end was cut by 1 base, the J end by 2 bases, with 12 bases between.

This rearrangement joins TRBV11-2 to TRBJ1-2, with a possible D match to TRBD1 (5 bases). The V gene's germline CDR1 is SGHAT and CDR2 FQNNGV. CDR3 length equals 15 residues. The V end was cut by 3 bases, the J end by 3 bases, with 14 bases between. CDR3 in amino acids: CASSLVWGDDYGYTF. CDR3 sequence (DNA): TGTGCCAGCAGCTTGGTCTGGGGGGATGACTATGGCTACACCTTC.

This clone was counted between two and nine times. The chain links TRBV6-1 to TRBJ2-6; the D gene is possibly TRBD2 (5 bases). The CDR3 extends over 14 amino acids. Germline lookup yields CDR1 MNHNS and CDR2 SASEGT. V lost 1 base, J lost 4 bases, and 5 bases lay in between. CDR3 DNA: TGTGCCAGCAGTGAAGGGGAGGGGGCCAACGTCCTGACTTTC. Encoded protein: CASSEGEGANVLTF.

V gene TRBV5-1 combines with J gene TRBJ1-4; TRBD1 aligns across 7 bases. The CDR3 has 13 residues. Germline assignment: CDR1 SGHRS and CDR2 YFSETQ. The V segment lost 4 bases and the J segment 7 bases; nucleotides outside the gene matches: 4. Here the CDR3 reads CASSDRVSEKLFF. CDR3 bases: TGCGCCAGCAGCGACAGGGTTTCTGAAAAACTGTTTTTT.

This clone is a singleton in its sample. The chain carries TRBV9 and TRBJ1-5, with D maybe TRBD1 (6 bases). Germline values: CDR1 SGDLS, CDR2 YYNGEE. Trimming removed 3 bases at V and 3 bases at J, with 10 bases between. This CDR3 is built from 14 residues. CDR3 bases: TGTGCCAGCAGCGCACAGGGCCTCAATCAGCCCCAGCATTTT. It translates to CASSAQGLNQPQHF.

This sequence joins TRBV28 and TRBJ2-5; D uncertain. Germline V CDR1 and CDR2: MDHEN, SYDVKM. Trimming left V 6 bases short and J 5 bases short, with 13 bases between. The CDR3 is 13 amino acids. The chain's CDR3 is CASSPPGWETQYF. In nucleotides, the CDR3 is TGTGCCAGCAGCCCCCCCGGGTGGGAGACCCAGTACTTC.

The chain is built from TRBV4-1 and TRBJ2-7, with 7 bases identical to TRBD1. Germline values: CDR1 MGHRA, CDR2 YSYEKL. The V gene end was trimmed by 1 base and the J gene end by 6 bases; junction bases not matched to a gene: 3. The CDR3 extends over 13 amino acids. The CDR3 sequence is CASSQASGGEQYF. CDR3 nucleotides: TGCGCCAGCAGCCAAGCCTCAGGGGGCGAGCAGTACTTC.